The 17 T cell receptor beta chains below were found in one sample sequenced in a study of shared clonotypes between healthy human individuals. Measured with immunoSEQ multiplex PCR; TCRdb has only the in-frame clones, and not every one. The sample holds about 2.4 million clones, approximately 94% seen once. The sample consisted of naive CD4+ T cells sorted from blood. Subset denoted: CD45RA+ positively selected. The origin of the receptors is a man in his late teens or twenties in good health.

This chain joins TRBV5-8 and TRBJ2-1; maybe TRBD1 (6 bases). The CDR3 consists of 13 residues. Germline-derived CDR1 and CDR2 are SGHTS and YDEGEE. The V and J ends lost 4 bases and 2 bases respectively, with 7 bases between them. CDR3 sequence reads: CASSRTAYNEQFF. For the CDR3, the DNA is TGTGCCAGCAGCCGGACAGCCTACAATGAGCAGTTCTTC.

The CDR3 DNA reads as TGTGCCACTTTGCAGGGGGCTTGGGGCAATCAGCCCCAGCATTTT. Residues: CATLQGAWGNQPQHF. The chain couples TRBV19 to TRBJ1-5; 8 positions agree with TRBD1. The CDR3 spans 15 residues. The germline V gene has CDR1 LNHDA and CDR2 SQIVND (reference sequence). V lost 10 bases to trimming and J lost 2 bases; unmatched junction nucleotides: 10.

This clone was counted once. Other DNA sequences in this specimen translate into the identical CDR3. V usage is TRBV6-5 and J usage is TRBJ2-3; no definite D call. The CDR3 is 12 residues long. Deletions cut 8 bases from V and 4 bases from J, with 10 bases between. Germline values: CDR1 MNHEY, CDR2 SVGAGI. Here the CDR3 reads CASGRGSDTQYF. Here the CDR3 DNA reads TGTGCCAGCGGGCGAGGTTCAGATACGCAGTATTTT.

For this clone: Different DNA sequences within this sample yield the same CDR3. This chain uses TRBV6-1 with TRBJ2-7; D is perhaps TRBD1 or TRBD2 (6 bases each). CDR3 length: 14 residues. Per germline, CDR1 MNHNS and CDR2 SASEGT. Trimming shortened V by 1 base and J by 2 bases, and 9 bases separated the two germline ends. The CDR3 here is CASSEEGGPYEQYF. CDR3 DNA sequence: TGTGCCAGCAGTGAAGAGGGGGGCCCCTACGAGCAGTACTTC.

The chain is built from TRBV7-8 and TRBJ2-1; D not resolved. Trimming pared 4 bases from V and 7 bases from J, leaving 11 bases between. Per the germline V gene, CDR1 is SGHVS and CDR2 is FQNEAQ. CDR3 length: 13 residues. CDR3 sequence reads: CASSSGEFNEQFF. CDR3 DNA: TGTGCCAGCAGCTCAGGAGAGTTTAATGAGCAGTTCTTC.

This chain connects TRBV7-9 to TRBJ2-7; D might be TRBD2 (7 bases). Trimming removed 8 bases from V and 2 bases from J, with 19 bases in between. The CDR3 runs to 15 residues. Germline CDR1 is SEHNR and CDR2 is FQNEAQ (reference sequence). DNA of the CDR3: TGTGCCAGCGTCTCCGAGGGGGGGAGGGCCTACGAGCAGTACTTC. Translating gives CASVSEGGRAYEQYF.

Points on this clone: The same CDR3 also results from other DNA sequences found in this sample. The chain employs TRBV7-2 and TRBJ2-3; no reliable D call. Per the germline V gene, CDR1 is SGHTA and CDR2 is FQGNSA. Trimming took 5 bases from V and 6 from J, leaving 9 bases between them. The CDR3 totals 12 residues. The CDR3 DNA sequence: TGTGCCAGCAGCGTCCTAACGGATACGCAGTATTTT. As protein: CASSVLTDTQYF.

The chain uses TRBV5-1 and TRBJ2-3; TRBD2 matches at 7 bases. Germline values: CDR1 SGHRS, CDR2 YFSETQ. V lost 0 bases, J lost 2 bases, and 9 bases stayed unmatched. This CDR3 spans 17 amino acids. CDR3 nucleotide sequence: TGCGCCAGCAGCTTGGAATTTGGGCGGGGGACCACAGATACGCAGTATTTT. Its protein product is CASSLEFGRGTTDTQYF.

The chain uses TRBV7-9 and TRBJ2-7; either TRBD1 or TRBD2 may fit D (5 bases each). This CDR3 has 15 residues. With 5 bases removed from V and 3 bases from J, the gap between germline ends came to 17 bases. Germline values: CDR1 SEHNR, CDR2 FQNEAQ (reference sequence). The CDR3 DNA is TGTGCCAGCAGCCACCCGGGACGGTGGATCTACGAGCAGTACTTC. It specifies CASSHPGRWIYEQYF. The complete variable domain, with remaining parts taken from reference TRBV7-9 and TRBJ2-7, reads DTGVSQNPRHKITKRGQNVTFRCDPISEHNRLYWYRQTLGQGPEFLTYFQNEAQLEKSRLLSDRFSAERPKGSFSTLEIQRTEQGDSAMYLCASSHPGRWIYEQYFGPGTRLTVT.

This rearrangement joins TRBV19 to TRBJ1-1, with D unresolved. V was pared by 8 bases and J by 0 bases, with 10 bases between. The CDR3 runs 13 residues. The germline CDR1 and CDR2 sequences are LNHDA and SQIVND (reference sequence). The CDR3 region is CASSDILNTEAFF. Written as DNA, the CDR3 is TGTGCCAGTTCTGACATACTGAACACTGAAGCTTTCTTT.

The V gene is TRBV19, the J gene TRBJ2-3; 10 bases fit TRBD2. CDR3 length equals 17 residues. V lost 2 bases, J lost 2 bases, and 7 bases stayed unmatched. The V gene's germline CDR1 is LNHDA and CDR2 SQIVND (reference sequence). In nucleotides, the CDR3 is TGTGCCAGTAGTATACTTGGAAGCGGGGGGGCCACAGATACGCAGTATTTT. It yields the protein CASSILGSGGATDTQYF. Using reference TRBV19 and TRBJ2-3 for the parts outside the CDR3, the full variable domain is DGGITQSPKYLFRKEGQNVTLSCEQNLNHDAMYWYRQDPGQGLRLIYYSQIVNDFQKGDIAEGYSVSREKKESFPLTVTSAQKNPTAFYLCASSILGSGGATDTQYFGPGTRLTVL.

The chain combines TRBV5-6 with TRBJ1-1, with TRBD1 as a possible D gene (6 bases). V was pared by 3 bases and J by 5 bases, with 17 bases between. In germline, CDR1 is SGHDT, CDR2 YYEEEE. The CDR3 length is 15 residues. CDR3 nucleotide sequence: TGTGCCAGCAGCTCCGCGGGGGGGGCTTGGACTGAAGCTTTCTTT. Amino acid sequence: CASSSAGGAWTEAFF.

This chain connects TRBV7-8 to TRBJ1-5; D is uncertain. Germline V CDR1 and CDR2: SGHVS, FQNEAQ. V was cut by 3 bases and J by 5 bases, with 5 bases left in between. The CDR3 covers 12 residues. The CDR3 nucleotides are TGTGCCAGCAGCTTTCGCGATCAGCCCCAGCATTTT. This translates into CASSFRDQPQHF.

CDR3 in DNA: TGTGCCATCACTGGGGGGGCCCAAGAGACCCAGTACTTC. Its protein product is CAITGGAQETQYF. The chain uses TRBV10-3 and TRBJ2-5; D perhaps matches TRBD2 (7 bases). V shed 7 bases and J shed 1 base, with 10 bases lying between them. The CDR3 runs to 13 residues. Germline V gene sequence: CDR1 ENHRY, CDR2 SYGVKD.

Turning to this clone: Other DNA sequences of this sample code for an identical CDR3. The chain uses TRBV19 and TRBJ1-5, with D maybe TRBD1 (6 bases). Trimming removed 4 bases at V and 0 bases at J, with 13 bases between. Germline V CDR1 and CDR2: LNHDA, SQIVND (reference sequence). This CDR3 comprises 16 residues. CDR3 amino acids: CASSTLGQNSNQPQHF. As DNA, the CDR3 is TGTGCCAGTAGTACCCTCGGACAGAATAGCAATCAGCCCCAGCATTTT.

CDR3 protein: CAISEAPTLAKNIQYF. As DNA, the CDR3 is TGTGCCATCAGTGAGGCTCCCACCCTAGCCAAAAACATTCAGTACTTC. This chain connects TRBV10-3 to TRBJ2-4; D unclear. Trimming left V 2 bases short and J 0 bases short, with 11 bases between. The CDR3 totals 16 residues. Germline CDR1 ENHRY, CDR2 SYGVKD.

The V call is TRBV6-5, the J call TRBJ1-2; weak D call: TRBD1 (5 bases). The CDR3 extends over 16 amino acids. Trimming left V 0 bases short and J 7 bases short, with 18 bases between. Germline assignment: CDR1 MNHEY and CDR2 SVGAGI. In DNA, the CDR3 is TGTGCCAGCAGTTACTCGTCTCTGGCTGGGGGAGGTGGCTACACCTTC. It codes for CASSYSSLAGGGGYTF.